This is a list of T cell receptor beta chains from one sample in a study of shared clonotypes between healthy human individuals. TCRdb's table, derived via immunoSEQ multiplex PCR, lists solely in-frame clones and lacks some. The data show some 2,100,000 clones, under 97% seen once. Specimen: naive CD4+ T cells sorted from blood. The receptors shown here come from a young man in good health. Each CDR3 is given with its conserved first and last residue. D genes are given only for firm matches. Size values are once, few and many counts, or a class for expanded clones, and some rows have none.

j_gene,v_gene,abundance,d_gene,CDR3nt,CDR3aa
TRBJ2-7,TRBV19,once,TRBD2,TGTGCCAGTAGAAGAATCGGGGGGACGGGCGAGCAGTACTTC,CASRRIGGTGEQYF
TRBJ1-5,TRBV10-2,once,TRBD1,TGCGCCAGCAGTTCTGACAGGGGTAATCAGCCCCAGCATTTT,CASSSDRGNQPQHF
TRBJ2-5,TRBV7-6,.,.,TGTGCCAGCAGCTTAGCGAACCAGGTTCAAGAGACCCAGTACTTC,CASSLANQVQETQYF
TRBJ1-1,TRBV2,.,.,TGTGCCAGCGGTGCGACCACTGAAGCTTTCTTT,CASGATTEAFF
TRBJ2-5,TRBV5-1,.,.,TGCGCCAGCAGCTTGGTTCGCCCGGTAGGGGAGACCCAGTACTTC,CASSLVRPVGETQYF
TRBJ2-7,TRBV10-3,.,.,TGTGCCATCAGTGACCAGGGGACGCGGTACGAGCAGTACTTC,CAISDQGTRYEQYF
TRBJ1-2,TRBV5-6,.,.,TGTGCCAGCAGCTTCCAGGGTGGTTATGGCTACACCTTC,CASSFQGGYGYTF
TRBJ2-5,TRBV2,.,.,TGTGCCAGCAGTGAAGCTAGGAGTTTCGAAGAGACCCAGTACTTC,CASSEARSFEETQYF
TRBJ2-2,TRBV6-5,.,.,TGTGCCAGCTACCGCGCCGCCGGGGAGCTGTTTTTT,CASYRAAGELFF
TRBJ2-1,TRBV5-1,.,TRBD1,TGCGCCAGCAGCTTAGGGACAGGGGTCTACAATGAGCAGTTCTTC,CASSLGTGVYNEQFF
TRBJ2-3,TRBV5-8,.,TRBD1,TGTGCCAGCAGCTTGGGGACAGGCCTAAGCACAGATACGCAGTATTTT,CASSLGTGLSTDTQYF
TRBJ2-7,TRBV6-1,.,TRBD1,TGTGCCAGCAGTGGGAGGGACAGGTGGTACGAGCAGTACTTC,CASSGRDRWYEQYF
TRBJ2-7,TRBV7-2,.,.,TGTGCCAGCAGCTTAGTGGCCGGGGTATCCTACGAGCAGTACTTC,CASSLVAGVSYEQYF
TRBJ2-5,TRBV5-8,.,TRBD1,TGTGCCAGCAGCCTCGGGACAGTTCAAGAGACCCAGTACTTC,CASSLGTVQETQYF
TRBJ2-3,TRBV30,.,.,TGTGCCTGGAGCACTTTGGGGTTCGGGACAGATACGCAGTATTTT,CAWSTLGFGTDTQYF